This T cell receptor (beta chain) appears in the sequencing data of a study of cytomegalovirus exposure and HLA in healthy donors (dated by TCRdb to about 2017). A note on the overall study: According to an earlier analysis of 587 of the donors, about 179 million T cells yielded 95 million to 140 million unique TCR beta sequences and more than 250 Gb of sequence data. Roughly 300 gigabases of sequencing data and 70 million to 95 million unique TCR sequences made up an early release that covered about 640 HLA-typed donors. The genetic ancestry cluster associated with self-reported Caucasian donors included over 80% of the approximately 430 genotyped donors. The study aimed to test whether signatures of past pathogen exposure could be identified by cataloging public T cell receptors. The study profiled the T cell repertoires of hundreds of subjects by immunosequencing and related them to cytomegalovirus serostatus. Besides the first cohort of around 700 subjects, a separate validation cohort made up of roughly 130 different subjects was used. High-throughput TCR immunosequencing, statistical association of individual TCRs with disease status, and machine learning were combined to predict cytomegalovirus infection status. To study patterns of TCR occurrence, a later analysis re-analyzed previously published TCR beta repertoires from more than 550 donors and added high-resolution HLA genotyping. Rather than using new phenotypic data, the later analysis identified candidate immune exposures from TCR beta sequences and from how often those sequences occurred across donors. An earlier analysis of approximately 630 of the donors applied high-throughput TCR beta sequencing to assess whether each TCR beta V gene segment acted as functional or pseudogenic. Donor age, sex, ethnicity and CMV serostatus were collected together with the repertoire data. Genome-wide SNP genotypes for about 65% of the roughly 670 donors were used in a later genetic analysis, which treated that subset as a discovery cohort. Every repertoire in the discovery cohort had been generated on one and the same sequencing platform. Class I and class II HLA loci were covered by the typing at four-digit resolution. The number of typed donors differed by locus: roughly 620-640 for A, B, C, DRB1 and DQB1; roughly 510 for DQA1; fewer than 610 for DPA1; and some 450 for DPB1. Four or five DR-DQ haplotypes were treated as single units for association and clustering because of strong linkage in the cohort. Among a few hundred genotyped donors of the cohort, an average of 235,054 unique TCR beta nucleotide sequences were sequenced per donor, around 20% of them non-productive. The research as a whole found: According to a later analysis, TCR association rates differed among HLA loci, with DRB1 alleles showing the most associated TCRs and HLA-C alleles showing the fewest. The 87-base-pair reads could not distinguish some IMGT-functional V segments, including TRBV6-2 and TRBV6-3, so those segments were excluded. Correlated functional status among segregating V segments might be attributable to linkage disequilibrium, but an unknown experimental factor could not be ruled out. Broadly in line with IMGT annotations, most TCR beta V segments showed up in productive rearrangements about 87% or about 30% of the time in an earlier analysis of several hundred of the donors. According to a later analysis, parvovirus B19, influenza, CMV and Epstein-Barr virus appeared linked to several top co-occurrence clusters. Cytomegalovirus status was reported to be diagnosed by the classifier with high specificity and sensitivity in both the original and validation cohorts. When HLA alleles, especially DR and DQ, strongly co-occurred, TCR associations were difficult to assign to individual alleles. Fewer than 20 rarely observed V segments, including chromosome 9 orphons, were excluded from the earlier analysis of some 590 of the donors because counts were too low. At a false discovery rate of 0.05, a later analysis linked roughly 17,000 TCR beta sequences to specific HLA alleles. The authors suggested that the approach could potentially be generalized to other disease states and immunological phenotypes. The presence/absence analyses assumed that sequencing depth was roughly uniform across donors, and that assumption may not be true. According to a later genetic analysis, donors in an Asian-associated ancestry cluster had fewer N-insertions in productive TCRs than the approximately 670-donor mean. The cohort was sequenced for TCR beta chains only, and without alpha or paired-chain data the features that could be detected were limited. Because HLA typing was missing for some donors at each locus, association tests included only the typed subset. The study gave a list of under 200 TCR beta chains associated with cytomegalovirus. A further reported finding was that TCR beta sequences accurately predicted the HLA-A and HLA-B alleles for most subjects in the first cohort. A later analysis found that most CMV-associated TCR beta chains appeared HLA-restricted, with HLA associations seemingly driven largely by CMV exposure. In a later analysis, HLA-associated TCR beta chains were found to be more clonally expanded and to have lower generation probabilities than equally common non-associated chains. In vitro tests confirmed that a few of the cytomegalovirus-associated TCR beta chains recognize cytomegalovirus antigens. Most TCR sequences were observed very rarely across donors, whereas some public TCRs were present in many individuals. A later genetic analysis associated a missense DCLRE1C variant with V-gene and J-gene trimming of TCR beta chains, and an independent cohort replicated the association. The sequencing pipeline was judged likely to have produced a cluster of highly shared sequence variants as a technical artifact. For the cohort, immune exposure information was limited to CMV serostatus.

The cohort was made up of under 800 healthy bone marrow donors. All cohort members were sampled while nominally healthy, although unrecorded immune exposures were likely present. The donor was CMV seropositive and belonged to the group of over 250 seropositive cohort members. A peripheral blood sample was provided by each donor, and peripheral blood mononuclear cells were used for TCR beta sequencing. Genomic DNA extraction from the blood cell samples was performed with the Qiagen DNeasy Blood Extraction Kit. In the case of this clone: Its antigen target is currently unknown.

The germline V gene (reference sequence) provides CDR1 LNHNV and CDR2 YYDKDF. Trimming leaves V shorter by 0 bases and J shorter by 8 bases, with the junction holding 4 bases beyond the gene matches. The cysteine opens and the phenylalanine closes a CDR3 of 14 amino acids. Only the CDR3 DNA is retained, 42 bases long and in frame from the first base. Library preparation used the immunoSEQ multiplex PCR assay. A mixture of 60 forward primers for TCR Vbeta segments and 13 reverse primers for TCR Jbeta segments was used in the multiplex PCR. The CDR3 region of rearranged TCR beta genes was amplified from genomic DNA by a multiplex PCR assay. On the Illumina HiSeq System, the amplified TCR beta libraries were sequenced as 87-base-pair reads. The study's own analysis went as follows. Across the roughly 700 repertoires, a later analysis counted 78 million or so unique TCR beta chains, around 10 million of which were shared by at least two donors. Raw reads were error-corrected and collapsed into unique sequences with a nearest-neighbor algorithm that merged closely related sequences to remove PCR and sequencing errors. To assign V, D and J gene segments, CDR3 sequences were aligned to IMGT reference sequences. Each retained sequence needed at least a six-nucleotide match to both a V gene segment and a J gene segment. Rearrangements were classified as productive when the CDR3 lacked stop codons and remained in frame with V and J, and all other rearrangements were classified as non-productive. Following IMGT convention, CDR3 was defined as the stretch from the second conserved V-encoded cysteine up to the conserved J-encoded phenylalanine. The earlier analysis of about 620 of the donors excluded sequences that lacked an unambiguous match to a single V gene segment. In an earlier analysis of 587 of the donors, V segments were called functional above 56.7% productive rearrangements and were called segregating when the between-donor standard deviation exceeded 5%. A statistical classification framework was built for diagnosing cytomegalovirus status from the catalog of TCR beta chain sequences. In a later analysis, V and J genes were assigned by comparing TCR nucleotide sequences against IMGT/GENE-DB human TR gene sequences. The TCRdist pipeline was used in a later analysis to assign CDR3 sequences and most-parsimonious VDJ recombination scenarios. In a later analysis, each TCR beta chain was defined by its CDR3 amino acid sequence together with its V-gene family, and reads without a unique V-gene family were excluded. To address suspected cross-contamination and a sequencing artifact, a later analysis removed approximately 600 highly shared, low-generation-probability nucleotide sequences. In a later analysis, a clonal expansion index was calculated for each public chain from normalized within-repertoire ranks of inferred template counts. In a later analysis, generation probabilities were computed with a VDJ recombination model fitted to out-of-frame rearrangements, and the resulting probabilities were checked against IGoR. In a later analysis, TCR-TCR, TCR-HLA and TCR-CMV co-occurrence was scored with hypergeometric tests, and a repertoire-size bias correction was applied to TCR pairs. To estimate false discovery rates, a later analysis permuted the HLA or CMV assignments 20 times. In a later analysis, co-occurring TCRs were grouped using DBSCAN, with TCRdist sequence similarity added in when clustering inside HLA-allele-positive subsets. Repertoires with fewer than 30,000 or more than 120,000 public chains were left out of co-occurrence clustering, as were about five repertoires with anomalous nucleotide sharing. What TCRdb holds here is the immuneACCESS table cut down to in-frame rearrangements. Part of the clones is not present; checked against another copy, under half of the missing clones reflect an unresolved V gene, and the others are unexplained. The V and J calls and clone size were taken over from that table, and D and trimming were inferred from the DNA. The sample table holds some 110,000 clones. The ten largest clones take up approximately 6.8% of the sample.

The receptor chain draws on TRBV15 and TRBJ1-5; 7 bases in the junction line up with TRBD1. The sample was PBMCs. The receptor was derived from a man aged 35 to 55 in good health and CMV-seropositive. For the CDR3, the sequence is CATSRDLGGEPQHF. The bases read TGTGCCACCAGCAGAGATCTAGGGGGCGAGCCCCAGCATTTT.